This passage covers 23 T cell receptor beta chains from one sample sequenced in a study of T cells in Graves' hyperthyroidism and ophthalmopathy. Amplified TCR beta CDR3 regions derived from RNA transcripts. HTBI primers drove first-round RT-PCR of the TCR CDR3. Each CDR3 protein gets one entry after TCRdb re-called the multiplex PCR reads with MiXCR. The sample includes 600,000 or so distinct CDR3 sequences, approximately 14% seen only once; the top ten take over 6%. The sequenced sample was blood. The receptors here all came from a woman between 18 and 29 years old with Graves' ophthalmopathy.

This clonotype was recorded many times. CDR3 in DNA: TGTGCCAGCAGCTTTTCGACTAGTTTTGGGCAAGAGACCCAGTACTTC. Translating it yields CASSFSTSFGQETQYF. The rearrangement links TRBV11-1 to TRBJ2-5; D is possibly TRBD2 (6 bases). Per germline, CDR1 SGHAT and CDR2 FQDESV (reference sequence). The CDR3 covers 16 residues. V dropped 3 bases and J dropped 2 bases, with 16 bases sitting between them.

This clonotype was detected ten times or more. The V gene is TRBV6-1, the J gene TRBJ2-7, with 7 nucleotides matching TRBD2. The J segment lost 4 bases and the V segment lost 7 bases, leaving 13 bases of the junction unmatched. The CDR3 covers 15 residues. Germline V CDR1 and CDR2: MNHNS, SASEGT. CDR3 in DNA: TGTGCCAGCAATCCCGGGGGGTCCGCCGTTTACGAGCAGTACTTC. As protein: CASNPGGSAVYEQYF.

This clonotype came up many times. This chain links TRBV5-1 with TRBJ2-7, with D possibly being TRBD1 (6 bases). Germline CDR1 SGHRS, CDR2 YFSETQ. CDR3 size: 12 residues. The ends were cut back, 5 bases at V and 7 bases at J, with 13 bases in the middle. CDR3 sequence reads: CASSIPTGEQYF. The DNA of the CDR3 is TGCGCCAGCAGTATCCCGACAGGAGAGCAGTACTTC.

This clonotype was seen many times. The chain employs TRBV13 and TRBJ2-7, with D maybe TRBD2 (6 bases). Germline CDR1 is PRHDT and CDR2 is FYEKMQ (reference sequence). CDR3 size: 15 residues. The V and J ends lost 5 bases and 4 bases respectively, with 18 bases between them. CDR3 nucleotides: TGTGCCAGCAGCCCATCCCGGGGAGCGGGTTACGAGCAGTACTTC. This gives the protein CASSPSRGAGYEQYF.

The table lists this clonotype with many counts. V usage is TRBV7-9 and J usage is TRBJ2-7, with D possibly being TRBD1 or TRBD2 (5 bases each). The CDR3 loop spans 15 amino acids. Trimming took off 2 bases at V and 0 bases at J, with 11 bases between the two ends. The V gene's germline CDR1 is SEHNR and CDR2 FQNEAQ (reference sequence). The CDR3 region has the DNA TGTGCCAGCAGCTTACCGGGACGAAGCTCCTACGAGCAGTACTTC. Translation gives CASSLPGRSSYEQYF.

This clonotype was observed many times. The chain combines TRBV20-1 with TRBJ1-2; D is perhaps TRBD1 (6 bases). Trimming took off 5 bases at V and 1 base at J, with 17 bases between the two ends. This CDR3 contains 15 residues. Germline V gene lookup returns CDR1 DFQATT and CDR2 SNEGSKA (reference sequence). The CDR3 region has the DNA TGCAGTGCTCCCTCTGGGGCAGGGGTTAACTATGGCTACACCTTC. Translated: CSAPSGAGVNYGYTF.

DNA for the CDR3: TGTGCCAGCAGCGGGGCAGGGGATAGCAATCAGCCCCAGCATTTT. Residues: CASSGAGDSNQPQHF. The genes are TRBV7-2 and TRBJ1-5, with D possibly being TRBD1 (6 bases). The CDR3 sequence is 15 residues long. V gave up 5 bases and J gave up 0 bases, with 11 bases separating them. Germline V gene sequence: CDR1 SGHTA, CDR2 FQGNSA.

The chain combines TRBV28 with TRBJ1-3, with TRBD1 matching 9 bases. Trimming removed 4 bases from V and 7 bases from J; junction bases left unmatched: 8. The germline CDR1 and CDR2 sequences are MDHEN and SYDVKM. This CDR3 has 15 amino acids. As DNA, the CDR3 is TGTGCCAGCAGTTCGCCCGCGACAGGGGGTAACACCATATATTTT. It encodes CASSSPATGGNTIYF.

This clonotype showed up many times. The rearrangement links TRBV7-2 to TRBJ2-7, with 12 positions matching TRBD2. The ends lost 1 base at V and 6 bases at J; junction bases unmatched: 7. This CDR3 has 16 residues. The germline gives CDR1 SGHTA, CDR2 FQGNSA. CDR3: CASSLGASGRAGEQYF. In DNA, the CDR3 is TGTGCCAGCAGCTTAGGGGCTAGCGGGAGGGCCGGCGAGCAGTACTTC.

This clonotype was counted ten times or more. The chain is built from TRBV20-1 and TRBJ2-5; D may be TRBD2 (5 bases). The V gene lost 1 base and the J gene lost 1 base, with 13 bases spanning the gap. This CDR3 spans 15 amino acids. The germline CDR1 and CDR2 sequences are DFQATT and SNEGSKA (reference sequence). The CDR3 region is CSARAQLGSQETQYF. The DNA for the CDR3 is TGCAGTGCTAGAGCGCAGCTTGGGAGCCAAGAGACCCAGTACTTC.

This clonotype has a count of ten or more. The chain couples TRBV7-2 to TRBJ2-5, with a tentative D call TRBD2 (6 bases). CDR1 is SGHTA, CDR2 FQGNSA, per germline. The CDR3 has 15 amino acids. Trimming took off 2 bases at V and 0 bases at J, with 10 bases between the two ends. CDR3 region: CASSLWAGNQETQYF. The CDR3 DNA reads as TGTGCCAGCAGCTTATGGGCGGGAAACCAAGAGACCCAGTACTTC.

This clonotype was recorded a few times. A read error is possible here, since a much larger clone lies one base away. The chain links TRBV5-1 to TRBJ2-3; 8 nucleotides line up with TRBD2. Germline values: CDR1 SGHRS, CDR2 YFSETQ. This CDR3 has 15 amino acids. Here the CDR3 reads CASSLAGDPSDTQCF. CDR3 nucleotide sequence: TGCGCCAGCAGCTTAGCGGGAGATCCCTCAGATACGCAGTGTTTT.

A remark on this clonotype: This may come from a read error, since a much larger clone is one base off. This CDR3 fails to terminate in the conserved phenylalanine or tryptophan, so it likely reflects a read error. This chain uses TRBV2 with TRBJ1-2, with 9 nucleotides matching TRBD1. This CDR3 is 13 amino acids long. In germline, CDR1 is SNHLY, CDR2 FYNNEI. V lost 7 bases and J lost 10; bases outside the gene matches: 10. CDR3 residues: CASTRDRGSNYTL. The CDR3 nucleotides are TGTGCCAGCACTAGAGACAGGGGGAGTAACTACACCCTC.

At least ten counts were recorded for this clonotype. V gene TRBV7-2 combines with J gene TRBJ1-5; no firm D call. Germline V gene data show CDR1 as SGHTA and CDR2 as FQGNSA. This CDR3 region has 14 residues. Trimming removed 3 bases at V and 5 bases at J, with 11 bases between. The CDR3 region has the DNA TGTGCCAGCAGCTTGTTTCGGAGGGATCAGCCCCAGCATTTT. Its protein is CASSLFRRDQPQHF.

This clonotype was picked up many times. The chain joins TRBV27 to TRBJ1-1; 9 bases align to TRBD1. This CDR3 has 14 residues. J lost 4 bases, V lost 1 base, and 1 base had no gene match. The germline V gene encodes CDR1 MNHEY and CDR2 SMNVEV (reference sequence). The DNA for the CDR3 is TGTGCCAGCAGTTTATGGGGACAGGGCACTGAAGCTTTCTTT. Its protein product is CASSLWGQGTEAFF.

The rearrangement links TRBV6-6 to TRBJ2-7; TRBD2 might be the D (6 bases). Trimming took off 2 bases at V and 5 bases at J, with 10 bases between the two ends. The CDR3 totals 13 residues. The germline gives CDR1 MNHNY, CDR2 SVGAGI (reference sequence). This CDR3 reads CASSYGGGDEQYF. The DNA for the CDR3 is TGTGCCAGCAGTTACGGGGGAGGAGACGAGCAGTACTTC.

This clonotype appeared many times. V gene TRBV28 combines with J gene TRBJ2-1; 8 bases match TRBD2. V trimming: 4 bases; J trimming: 2 bases; junction bases outside the gene matches: 7. Germline V lookup: CDR1 MDHEN, CDR2 SYDVKM. There are 16 residues in the CDR3. The CDR3 region is CASSSWLAGTYNEQFF. The CDR3 region has the DNA TGTGCCAGCAGTTCTTGGCTAGCGGGTACCTACAATGAGCAGTTCTTC. The full variable domain, rest sourced from reference TRBV28 and TRBJ2-1, is DVKVTQSSRYLVKRTGEKVFLECVQDMDHENMFWYRQDPGLGLRLIYFSYDVKMKEKGDIPEGYSVSREKKERFSLILESASTNQTSMYLCASSSWLAGTYNEQFFGPGTRLTVL.

This clonotype has at least ten counts. The chain carries TRBV3-1 and TRBJ2-7, with D tentatively TRBD2 (6 bases). Germline V gene data show CDR1 as LGHDT and CDR2 as YNNKEL (reference sequence). Trimming removed 3 bases from V and 0 bases from J, with 12 bases in between. The length of the CDR3 is 15 residues. CDR3 in DNA: TGTGCCAGCAGCCAGGTGCGGGGCAGCTCCTACGAGCAGTACTTC. It translates to CASSQVRGSSYEQYF.

V usage is TRBV27 and J usage is TRBJ1-1; a possible D gene is TRBD1 (6 bases). The CDR3 sequence is 14 residues long. Germline CDR1 reads MNHEY; CDR2 reads SMNVEV (reference sequence). Deletions cut 7 bases from V and 8 bases from J, with 20 bases between. Written as DNA, the CDR3 is TGTGCCAGCACCCCGGGGGGCAGCCATAGGGAAGCTTTCTTT. Translating gives CASTPGGSHREAFF.

As regards this clonotype: A single base separates this from a much larger clone, so it may be a read error. The chain uses TRBV5-1 and TRBJ2-1; D uncertain. Germline CDR1 is SGHRS and CDR2 is YFSETQ. The length of the CDR3 is 15 residues. The V gene lost 7 bases and the J gene lost 6 bases, with 20 bases spanning the gap. The CDR3 reads CASGLLVSLGNEQFF. Written as DNA, the CDR3 is TGCGCCAGCGGCCTCCTAGTTTCTCTTGGCAATGAGCAGTTCTTC.

This clonotype was counted many times. V gene TRBV7-2 combines with J gene TRBJ2-5; D possibly matches TRBD1 or TRBD2 (6 bases each). CDR1 and CDR2 (germline): SGHTA, FQGNSA. The CDR3 has 15 amino acids. The V gene lost 4 bases and the J gene lost 5 bases, with 17 bases spanning the gap. The CDR3 loop reads CASSSGAGRRETQYF. The CDR3 DNA sequence: TGTGCCAGCAGCTCGGGGGCGGGAAGAAGGGAGACCCAGTACTTC. Full variable domain (rest looked up from reference TRBV7-2 and TRBJ2-5): GAGVSQSPSNKVTEKGKDVELRCDPISGHTALYWYRQSLGQGLEFLIYFQGNSAPDKSGLPSDRFSAERTGGSVSTLTIQRTQQEDSAVYLCASSSGAGRRETQYFGPGTRLLVL.

The sample holds a few counts of this clonotype. The chain is built from TRBV4-2 and TRBJ1-1; the D is unclear. Germline V gene lookup returns CDR1 LGHNA and CDR2 YNFKEQ. V was cut by 7 bases and J by 0 bases, with 15 bases left in between. The CDR3 length is 15 residues. In nucleotides, the CDR3 is TGTGCCAGCACCCACGATGGACGGATGAACACTGAAGCTTTCTTT. Translating gives CASTHDGRMNTEAFF.

This clonotype has a handful of counts. The gene calls are TRBV27 and TRBJ2-2; possibly TRBD1 or TRBD2 for D (6 bases each). Per germline, CDR1 MNHEY and CDR2 SMNVEV (reference sequence). The CDR3 spans 16 residues. Trimming removed 8 bases at V and 2 bases at J, with 18 bases between. The chain's CDR3 is CASRRGAGLNTGELFF. The DNA of the CDR3 is TGTGCCAGCCGAAGGGGGGCAGGGCTAAACACCGGGGAGCTGTTTTTT.